The 27 T cell receptor beta chains listed next were all sequenced from one sample in a study of blood T cell repertoires in COVID-19. Here immunoSEQ multiplex PCR was the method, and the copy in TCRdb shows in-frame clones only, minus some. The sample lists a few hundred thousand clones; around 92% were seen once. Sequencing was carried out using peripheral blood. These receptors all come from a woman in her twenties or thirties with COVID-19, enrolled during active disease.

The chain combines TRBV5-6 with TRBJ2-7, with 7 bases matching TRBD1. V lost 4 bases, J lost 2 bases, and 3 bases stayed unmatched. Germline CDR1 and CDR2: SGHDT and YYEEEE. The CDR3 is 13 amino acids. The CDR3 DNA follows: TGTGCCAGCAGCCGTGGGACAGCCTACGAGCAGTACTTC. Protein: CASSRGTAYEQYF.

The chain uses TRBV7-9 and TRBJ2-3, with 10 bases identical to TRBD2. Germline V gene sequence: CDR1 SEHNR, CDR2 FQNEAQ (reference sequence). Trimming at V came to 4 bases and at J to 4 bases, leaving 5 bases not matched to a gene. CDR3 length: 15 amino acids. The CDR3 nucleotides read TGTGCCAGCAGCTCTCCTAGCGGGAGTCCAGATACGCAGTATTTT. Protein: CASSSPSGSPDTQYF.

The V call is TRBV4-2, the J call TRBJ2-3, with TRBD2 matching over 10 bases. The CDR3 consists of 15 residues. Germline CDR1 and CDR2: LGHNA and YNFKEQ. Trimming took 6 bases from V and 3 from J; bases not matched to a gene: 6. The CDR3 DNA reads as TGTGCCAGCAGTCGGCCGGGACTAGCGACAGATACGCAGTATTTT. Residues: CASSRPGLATDTQYF.

The chain employs TRBV12-3 or TRBV12-4 and TRBJ1-2; 9 bases align to TRBD1. This CDR3 contains 13 residues. V shed 3 bases, J shed 8 bases, and the junction held 4 bases outside the gene matches. This CDR3 reads CASSFPGQGGYTF. The DNA of the CDR3 is TGTGCCAGCAGTTTCCCCGGACAGGGGGGCTACACCTTC.

This sequence joins TRBV7-2 and TRBJ2-3, with D hard to call. CDR1 and CDR2 (germline): SGHTA, FQGNSA. The CDR3 loop spans 13 amino acids. V lost 4 bases and J lost 1, with 6 bases in between. As DNA, the CDR3 is TGTGCCAGCAGCTCCTATGGCACAGATACGCAGTATTTT. This gives the protein CASSSYGTDTQYF.

This chain connects TRBV19 to TRBJ2-1; perhaps TRBD2 as D (6 bases). This CDR3 has 16 residues. Trimming cost V 6 bases and J 4 bases, with 19 bases left between them. Looked up from germline, CDR1 is LNHDA and CDR2 is SQIVND (reference sequence). CDR3 protein: CASSTSGPSFYNEQFF. CDR3 nucleotides: TGTGCCAGTAGCACCAGCGGGCCCTCATTTTACAATGAGCAGTTCTTC.

V and J are TRBV7-2 and TRBJ1-6, with TRBD1 as a possible D gene (5 bases). The CDR3 extends over 15 amino acids. From germline, CDR1 is SGHTA and CDR2 FQGNSA. With 2 bases removed from V and 5 bases from J, the gap between germline ends came to 10 bases. CDR3 residues: CASSLNAGHNSPLHF. The CDR3, as DNA: TGTGCCAGCAGCTTAAACGCAGGGCATAATTCACCCCTCCACTTT.

This chain joins TRBV2 and TRBJ2-1; D possibly corresponds to TRBD2 (5 bases). Germline values: CDR1 SNHLY, CDR2 FYNNEI. V lost 6 bases, J lost 9 bases, and 12 bases lay in between. The CDR3 totals 12 residues. In nucleotides, the CDR3 is TGTGCCAGCAGAGAATCGGAGGTTGAGCAGTTCTTC. Translated, it gives CASRESEVEQFF.

The chain links TRBV18 to TRBJ1-6, with D possibly being TRBD1 (6 bases). Germline CDR1 and CDR2: KGHSH and LQKENI. With 2 bases removed from V and 0 bases from J, the gap between germline ends came to 8 bases. The CDR3 has 16 residues. This CDR3 is CASSPGQSSYNSPLHF. The DNA for the CDR3 is TGTGCCAGCTCACCAGGACAGAGCTCCTATAATTCACCCCTCCACTTT.

The gene calls are TRBV5-5 and TRBJ2-1; 8 bases agree with TRBD2. V lost 0 bases to trimming and J lost 3 bases; unmatched junction nucleotides: 17. This CDR3 region has 20 residues. Germline V gene lookup returns CDR1 SGHKS and CDR2 YYEKEE (reference sequence). The CDR3 protein is CASSLAPRLTSGGVYNEQFF. DNA of the CDR3: TGTGCCAGCAGCTTGGCCCCACGCCTTACTAGCGGCGGGGTCTACAATGAGCAGTTCTTC.

The chain uses TRBV13 and TRBJ1-1; D may be TRBD1 (5 bases). This CDR3 is 15 amino acids long. Per germline, CDR1 PRHDT and CDR2 FYEKMQ (reference sequence). The V gene lost 5 bases and the J gene lost 1 base, with 14 bases spanning the gap. The CDR3 nucleotides are TGTGCCAGCAGCCTAAGCGGGACCTGGAACACTGAAGCTTTCTTT. Its translation: CASSLSGTWNTEAFF.

This chain's CDR3 is CASSVQGTLNQPQHF. The CDR3 nucleotides read TGTGCCAGCTCCGTTCAGGGGACGCTTAATCAGCCCCAGCATTTT. The chain has TRBV18 and TRBJ1-5; possible D gene TRBD1, 6 bases. Germline CDR1 reads KGHSH; CDR2 reads LQKENI. The CDR3 is 15 amino acids. The germline V and J ends were trimmed by 6 bases and 4 bases, with 16 bases remaining between them.

The chain recombines TRBV7-2 with TRBJ2-3; 8 bases match TRBD2. CDR1 is SGHTA, CDR2 FQGNSA, per germline. With 0 bases clipped from V and 5 bases from J, the junction kept 4 bases outside the gene matches. CDR3 length equals 15 residues. The CDR3 sequence is CASSLARGAIDTQYF. Written as DNA, the CDR3 is TGTGCCAGCAGCTTAGCGCGGGGGGCCATAGATACGCAGTATTTT.

The chain is built from TRBV6-6 and TRBJ1-5; D call uncertain. The germline CDR1 and CDR2 sequences are MNHNY and SVGAGI (reference sequence). The CDR3 consists of 14 residues. V shed 11 bases and J shed 0 bases, with 14 bases lying between them. The CDR3 DNA follows: TGTGCCGGTAGTGAGGGTAGTAGCAATCAGCCCCAGCATTTT. This gives the protein CAGSEGSSNQPQHF.

The chain employs TRBV28 and TRBJ1-3, with 7 bases identical to TRBD1. Germline trimming cut 3 bases from V and 7 bases from J; bases unmatched to any gene: 12. This CDR3 contains 16 residues. Germline V gene data show CDR1 as MDHEN and CDR2 as SYDVKM. This CDR3 reads CASSLTWDSKGNTIYF. The DNA of the CDR3 is TGTGCCAGCAGTTTGACTTGGGACAGTAAGGGTAACACCATATATTTT.

This chain connects TRBV6-2 or TRBV6-3 to TRBJ1-6; 8 nucleotides line up with TRBD1. There are 11 residues in the CDR3. From germline, CDR1 is MNHEY and CDR2 SVGEGT. The V segment lost 6 bases and the J segment 17 bases; nucleotides outside the gene matches: 6. CDR3 DNA: TGTGCCAGCAGCAAGGACAGGGCGGTCCACTTT. This translates into CASSKDRAVHF.

V is TRBV5-1 and J is TRBJ2-5; possibly TRBD2 for D (5 bases). The V gene's germline CDR1 is SGHRS and CDR2 YFSETQ. This CDR3 region has 13 residues. Deletions cut 2 bases from V and 5 bases from J, with 10 bases between. The CDR3 sequence: CASSFLGAETQYF. In DNA, the CDR3 is TGCGCCAGCAGCTTTTTGGGAGCGGAGACCCAGTACTTC. Together with reference TRBV5-1 and TRBJ2-5, the CDR3 gives the full variable domain: KAGVTQTPRYLIKTRGQQVTLSCSPISGHRSVSWYQQTPGQGLQFLFEYFSETQRNKGNFPGRFSGRQFSNSRSEMNVSTLELGDSALYLCASSFLGAETQYFGPGTRLLVL.

The chain combines TRBV30 with TRBJ1-1; no firm D call. V dropped 6 bases and J dropped 6 bases, with 11 bases sitting between them. Germline CDR1 GTSNPN, CDR2 SVGIG (reference sequence). This CDR3 region has 11 residues. CDR3 nucleotide sequence: TGTGCCTGTCTCCGGAGCGCTGAAGCTTTCTTT. Encoded protein: CACLRSAEAFF.

This clone was detected only once. This chain uses TRBV24-1 with TRBJ2-1; 7 nucleotides match TRBD2. V was clipped by 3 bases and J by 5 bases; unmatched bases: 15. There are 18 residues in the CDR3. CDR1 KGHDR and CDR2 SFDVKD come from the germline V gene. CDR3 coding DNA: TGTGCCACCAGTGATGTGGGACCTAGCGGAATTCGAGACAATGAGCAGTTCTTC. Translating gives CATSDVGPSGIRDNEQFF.

The chain combines TRBV2 with TRBJ2-2; 7 bases line up with TRBD2. Germline values: CDR1 SNHLY, CDR2 FYNNEI. CDR3 size: 16 residues. With V trimmed by 4 bases and J by 2 bases, 7 bases remained unmatched. The CDR3 sequence: CASSGRSGTNTGELFF. Here the CDR3 DNA reads TGTGCCAGCAGTGGAAGGAGCGGGACCAACACCGGGGAGCTGTTTTTT.

The chain carries TRBV7-2 and TRBJ2-1; TRBD2 aligns across 8 bases. From germline, CDR1 is SGHTA and CDR2 FQGNSA. The CDR3 sequence is 16 residues long. The ends lost 4 bases at V and 5 bases at J; junction bases unmatched: 10. The CDR3 nucleotides are TGTGCCAGCAGCTGGCCCGGGGGGGCGGATGACAATGAGCAGTTCTTC. Translation gives CASSWPGGADDNEQFF.

This clone was counted only a few times. The V call is TRBV15, the J call TRBJ1-2; the D gene is possibly TRBD1 (6 bases). Germline values: CDR1 LNHNV, CDR2 YYDKDF (reference sequence). The CDR3 consists of 13 residues. Trimming stripped 7 bases from V and 4 bases from J, with 13 bases between. CDR3 sequence: CATTRGGGYGYTF. For the CDR3, the DNA is TGTGCCACCACCAGGGGAGGTGGCTATGGCTACACCTTC.

The chain joins TRBV7-2 to TRBJ2-5; TRBD2 agrees at 15 bases. There are 17 residues in the CDR3. Germline V CDR1 and CDR2: SGHTA, FQGNSA. With 4 bases clipped from V and 4 bases from J, the junction kept 7 bases outside the gene matches. The CDR3: CASSYGLAGGPRETQYF. In DNA form, the CDR3 reads TGTGCCAGCAGCTACGGACTAGCGGGGGGGCCCAGAGAGACCCAGTACTTC.

V and J are TRBV6-5 and TRBJ1-6, with 7 bases identical to TRBD1. Germline V gene lookup returns CDR1 MNHEY and CDR2 SVGAGI. There are 15 residues in the CDR3. The V and J ends lost 2 bases and 7 bases, in that order; junction bases with no gene match: 5. CDR3 residues: CASSYDRAANSPLHF. CDR3 nucleotides: TGTGCCAGCAGTTACGACAGGGCCGCAAATTCACCCCTCCACTTT.

This clone was recorded once. The chain joins TRBV5-5 to TRBJ2-1, with 8 bases aligning to TRBD2. The J segment lost 5 bases and the V segment lost 4 bases, leaving 8 bases of the junction unmatched. Germline CDR1 SGHKS, CDR2 YYEKEE (reference sequence). The CDR3 consists of 15 residues. CDR3: CASSPLQREHNEQFF. In DNA form, the CDR3 reads TGTGCCAGCAGCCCACTACAGCGGGAGCACAATGAGCAGTTCTTC.

This chain links TRBV5-4 with TRBJ2-5, with TRBD1 identical over 10 bases. The length of the CDR3 is 16 residues. Trimming removed 0 bases from V and 5 bases from J; junction bases left unmatched: 7. Per germline, CDR1 SGHNT and CDR2 YYREEE (reference sequence). The CDR3 loop reads CASSLELGQGWETQYF. The CDR3 DNA follows: TGTGCCAGCAGCTTGGAACTGGGACAGGGGTGGGAGACCCAGTACTTC.

The J gene is TRBJ1-5, the V gene TRBV4-1; 9 bases are shared with TRBD1. Germline CDR1 reads MGHRA; CDR2 reads YSYEKL. This CDR3 region has 15 residues. V trimming: 3 bases; J trimming: 3 bases; junction bases outside the gene matches: 3. The DNA of the CDR3 is TGCGCCAGCAGCCAGAGGACAGGGGACAATCAGCCCCAGCATTTT. Residues: CASSQRTGDNQPQHF.